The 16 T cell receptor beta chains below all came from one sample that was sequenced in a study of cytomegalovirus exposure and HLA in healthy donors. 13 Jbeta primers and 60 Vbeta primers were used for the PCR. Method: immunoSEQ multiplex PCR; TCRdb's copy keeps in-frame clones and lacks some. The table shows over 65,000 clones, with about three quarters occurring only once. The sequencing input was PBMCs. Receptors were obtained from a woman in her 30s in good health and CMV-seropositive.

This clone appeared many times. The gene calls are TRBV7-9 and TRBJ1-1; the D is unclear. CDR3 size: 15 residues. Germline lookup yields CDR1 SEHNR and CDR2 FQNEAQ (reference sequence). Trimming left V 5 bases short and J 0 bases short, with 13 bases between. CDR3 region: CASSLRNSLNTEAFF. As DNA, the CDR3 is TGTGCCAGCAGCCTTCGGAACAGCTTGAACACTGAAGCTTTCTTT.

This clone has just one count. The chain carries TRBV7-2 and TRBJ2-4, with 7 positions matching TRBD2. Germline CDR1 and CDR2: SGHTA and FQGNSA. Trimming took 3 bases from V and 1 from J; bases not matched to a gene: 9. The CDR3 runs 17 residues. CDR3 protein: CASSFPGGEGAKNIQYF. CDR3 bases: TGTGCCAGCAGCTTCCCTGGGGGGGAGGGTGCCAAAAACATTCAGTACTTC.

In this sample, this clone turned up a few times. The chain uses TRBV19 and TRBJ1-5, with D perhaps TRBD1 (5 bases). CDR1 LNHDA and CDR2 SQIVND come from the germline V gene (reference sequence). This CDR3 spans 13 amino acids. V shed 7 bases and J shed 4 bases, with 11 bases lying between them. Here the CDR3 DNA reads TGTGCCAGTATGAACCCAGGGAATCAGCCCCAGCATTTT. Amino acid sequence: CASMNPGNQPQHF.

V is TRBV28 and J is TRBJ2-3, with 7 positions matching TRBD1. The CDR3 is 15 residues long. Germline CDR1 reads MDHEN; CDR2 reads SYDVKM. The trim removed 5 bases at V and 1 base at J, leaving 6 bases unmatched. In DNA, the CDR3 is TGTGCCAGCAGTCAGACAGGGATCGGCACAGATACGCAGTATTTT. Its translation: CASSQTGIGTDTQYF.

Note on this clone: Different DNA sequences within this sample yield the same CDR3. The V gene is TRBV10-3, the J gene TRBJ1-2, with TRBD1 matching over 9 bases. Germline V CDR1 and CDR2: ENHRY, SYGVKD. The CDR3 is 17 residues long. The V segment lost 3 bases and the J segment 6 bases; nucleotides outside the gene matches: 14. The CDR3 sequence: CAISDHPSTGGKNGYTF. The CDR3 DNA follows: TGTGCCATCAGTGACCACCCTTCGACAGGGGGGAAGAATGGCTACACCTTC.

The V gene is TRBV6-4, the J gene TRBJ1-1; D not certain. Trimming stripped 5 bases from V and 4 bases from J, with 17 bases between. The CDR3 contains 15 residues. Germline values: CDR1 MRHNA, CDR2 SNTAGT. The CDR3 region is CASSYIAPERTEAFF. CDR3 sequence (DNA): TGTGCCAGCAGTTACATCGCACCCGAACGCACTGAAGCTTTCTTT.

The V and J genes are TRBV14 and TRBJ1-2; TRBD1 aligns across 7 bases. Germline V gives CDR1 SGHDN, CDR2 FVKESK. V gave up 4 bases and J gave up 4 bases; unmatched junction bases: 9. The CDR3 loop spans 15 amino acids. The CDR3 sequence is CASSPQRTGAYGYTF. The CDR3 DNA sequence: TGTGCCAGCAGCCCCCAGCGGACAGGAGCCTATGGCTACACCTTC.

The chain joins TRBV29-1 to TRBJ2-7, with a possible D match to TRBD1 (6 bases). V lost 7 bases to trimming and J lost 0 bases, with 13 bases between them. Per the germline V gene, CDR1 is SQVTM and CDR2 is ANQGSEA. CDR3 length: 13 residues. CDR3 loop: CSAGLGGSYEQYF. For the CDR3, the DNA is TGCAGCGCCGGCTTAGGGGGCTCCTACGAGCAGTACTTC.

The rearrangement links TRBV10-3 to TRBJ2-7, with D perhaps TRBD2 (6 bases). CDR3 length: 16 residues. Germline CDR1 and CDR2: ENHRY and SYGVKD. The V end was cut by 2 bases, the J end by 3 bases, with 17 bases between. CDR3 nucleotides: TGTGCCATCAGTGAGGGTGTGGGGCGGGGCCACTACGAGCAGTACTTC. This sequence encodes CAISEGVGRGHYEQYF.

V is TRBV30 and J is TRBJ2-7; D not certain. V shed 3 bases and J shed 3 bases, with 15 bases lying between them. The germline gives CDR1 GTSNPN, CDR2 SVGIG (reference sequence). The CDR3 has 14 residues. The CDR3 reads CAWSRRDGYYEQYF. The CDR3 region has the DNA TGTGCCTGGAGCCGGCGTGACGGGTACTACGAGCAGTACTTC.

CDR3 DNA: TGCGCCAGCAGCTTTGCAGGGGGTGAAGGAAACACCATATATTTT. It encodes CASSFAGGEGNTIYF. The chain combines TRBV5-1 with TRBJ1-3; 7 bases are a match to TRBD1. V trimming: 2 bases; J trimming: 4 bases; junction bases outside the gene matches: 6. The CDR3 length is 15 residues. CDR1 SGHRS and CDR2 YFSETQ come from the germline V gene.

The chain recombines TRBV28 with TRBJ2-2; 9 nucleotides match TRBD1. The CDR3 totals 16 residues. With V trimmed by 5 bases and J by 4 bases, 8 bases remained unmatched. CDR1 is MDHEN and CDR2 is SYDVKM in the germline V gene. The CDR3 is CASSPVQGASTGELFF. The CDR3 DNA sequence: TGTGCCAGCAGTCCGGTACAGGGGGCGAGCACCGGGGAGCTGTTTTTT.

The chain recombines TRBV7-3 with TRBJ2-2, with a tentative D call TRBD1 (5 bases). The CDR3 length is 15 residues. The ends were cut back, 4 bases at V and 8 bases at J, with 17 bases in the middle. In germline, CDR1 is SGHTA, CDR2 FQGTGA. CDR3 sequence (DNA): TGTGCCAGCAGCTCCTCGCGACATCCAGGGGGGGAGCTGTTTTTT. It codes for CASSSSRHPGGELFF. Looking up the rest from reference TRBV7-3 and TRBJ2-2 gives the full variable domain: GAGVSQTPSNKVTEKGKYVELRCDPISGHTALYWYRQSLGQGPEFLIYFQGTGAADDSGLPNDRFFAVRPEGSVSTLKIQRTERGDSAVYLCASSSSRHPGGELFFGEGSRLTVL.

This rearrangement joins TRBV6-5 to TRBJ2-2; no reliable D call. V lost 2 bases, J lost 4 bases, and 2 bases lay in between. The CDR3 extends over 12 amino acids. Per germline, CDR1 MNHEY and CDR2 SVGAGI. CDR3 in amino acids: CASSYLTGELFF. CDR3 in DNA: TGTGCCAGCAGTTACCTCACCGGGGAGCTGTTTTTT.

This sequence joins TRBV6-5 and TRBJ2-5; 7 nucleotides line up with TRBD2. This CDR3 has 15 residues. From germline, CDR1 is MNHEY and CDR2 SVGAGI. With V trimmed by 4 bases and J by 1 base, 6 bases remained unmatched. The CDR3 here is CASSSLAAIQETQYF. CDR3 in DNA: TGTGCCAGCAGTTCGCTAGCGGCGATCCAAGAGACCCAGTACTTC.

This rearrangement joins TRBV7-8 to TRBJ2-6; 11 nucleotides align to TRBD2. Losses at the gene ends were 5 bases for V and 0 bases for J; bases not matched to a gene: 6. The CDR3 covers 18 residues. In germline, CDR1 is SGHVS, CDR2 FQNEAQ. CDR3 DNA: TGTGCCAGCAGCATGACTAGCGGGGTTCCCTCTGGGGCCAACGTCCTGACTTTC. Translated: CASSMTSGVPSGANVLTF.